This is a list of T cell receptor beta chains from one sample in a study of cytomegalovirus exposure and HLA in healthy donors. Sequencing was performed with immunoSEQ multiplex PCR; in TCRdb, only in-frame clones are kept and a portion is missing. Altogether more than 150,000 clones are present, approximately 82% being singletons, with the ten largest covering about 2.2%. Sequenced sample: PBMCs. These receptors were obtained from a woman aged 25 to 39 in good health and CMV-seronegative. CDR3s include the opening cysteine and the closing phenylalanine or tryptophan. The D gene is left open where the match is weak. For some rows the clone size is stated as once, few or many, or as a class when expanded; others skip it.

NA	13	TRBV5-1	NA	TRBJ1-2	CASSLDQGNGYTF	TGCGCCAGCAGCTTGGATCAGGGAAATGGCTACACCTTC
TRBD1	16	TRBV5-6	NA	TRBJ2-1	CASSVRTGGGLDEQFF	TGTGCCAGCAGCGTAAGGACAGGGGGCGGGTTAGATGAGCAGTTCTTC
TRBD2	17	TRBV5-1	NA	TRBJ2-3	CASSLYSIAGYTDTQYF	TGCGCCAGCAGCTTGTATTCCATAGCGGGCTACACAGATACGCAGTATTTT
TRBD2	19	TRBV4-3	NA	TRBJ2-5	CASSQDLFSGGAWGETQYF	TGCGCCAGCAGCCAAGATCTGTTTAGCGGGGGGGCCTGGGGAGAGACCCAGTACTTC
TRBD1	14	TRBV6-5	NA	TRBJ1-4	CASSSRQGEEKLFF	TGTGCCAGCAGTTCCCGACAGGGGGAAGAAAAACTGTTTTTT
TRBD1	15	TRBV15	NA	TRBJ1-4	CATSIRTGDREKLFF	TGTGCCACCAGCATCCGAACAGGGGATAGGGAAAAACTGTTTTTT
TRBD2	16	TRBV27	NA	TRBJ2-3	CASIRPAGAIADTQYF	TGTGCCAGCATCCGCCCTGCGGGAGCAATCGCAGATACGCAGTATTTT
NA	17	TRBV7-8	NA	TRBJ1-5	CASSLGVFGGREQPQHF	TGTGCCAGCAGCTTAGGGGTATTTGGGGGTCGGGAGCAGCCCCAGCATTTT
NA	14	TRBV6-5	NA	TRBJ1-1	CASSYSQGRTEAFF	TGTGCCAGCAGTTACTCCCAGGGGCGGACTGAAGCTTTCTTT
NA	15	TRBV5-6	NA	TRBJ1-1	CASSLPREGLGEAFF	TGTGCCAGCAGCTTGCCCCGGGAGGGCTTGGGTGAAGCTTTCTTT
NA	14	TRBV28	NA	TRBJ2-4	CASSPGDFQNIQYF	TGTGCCAGCAGTCCAGGGGATTTTCAAAACATTCAGTACTTC
TRBD2	14	TRBV19	NA	TRBJ2-5	CASSIRAGEETQYF	TGTGCCAGTAGTATCCGAGCGGGAGAGGAGACCCAGTACTTC
TRBD1	17	TRBV7-8	NA	TRBJ2-7	CASSLPGPGQGAYEQYF	TGTGCCAGCAGCTTACCAGGTCCGGGACAGGGGGCATACGAGCAGTACTTC
TRBD1	15	TRBV6-4	NA	TRBJ2-3	CASRGTGIPTDTQYF	TGTGCCAGCAGAGGGACAGGGATTCCCACAGATACGCAGTATTTT
TRBD1	14	TRBV18	NA	TRBJ2-7	CASSPGTGGYEQYF	TGTGCCAGCTCACCCGGGACAGGGGGGTACGAGCAGTACTTC
NA	18	TRBV7-9	NA	TRBJ2-1	CASSFNRRGGRGNNEQFF	TGTGCCAGCAGCTTTAATCGCAGGGGCGGACGGGGAAACAATGAGCAGTTCTTC
NA	15	TRBV6-1	NA	TRBJ1-1	CASSEMDRWYTEAFF	TGTGCCAGCAGTGAAATGGACAGATGGTACACTGAAGCTTTCTTT
TRBD2	13	TRBV27	once	TRBJ2-5	CASSQAGEETQYF	TGTGCCAGCAGTCAAGCGGGGGAAGAGACCCAGTACTTC
TRBD1	15	TRBV19	NA	TRBJ2-3	CASSVPGQGTDTQYF	TGTGCCAGTAGTGTACCGGGACAGGGCACAGATACGCAGTATTTT
TRBD2	15	TRBV5-1	NA	TRBJ2-1	CASSSGLAGDREQFF	TGCGCCAGCAGCTCAGGACTAGCGGGGGACAGAGAGCAGTTCTTC
NA	13	TRBV28	NA	TRBJ1-1	CASSPPPTGEAFF	TGTGCCAGCAGTCCTCCTCCTACAGGGGAAGCTTTCTTT
NA	14	TRBV2	NA	TRBJ2-2	CASSDGRPTGELFF	TGTGCCAGCAGTGATGGGAGGCCCACCGGGGAGCTGTTTTTT
TRBD1	15	TRBV19	NA	TRBJ1-2	CASSIGDRPNYGYTF	TGTGCCAGTAGTATAGGGGACAGGCCCAACTATGGCTACACCTTC
TRBD1	14	TRBV7-2	few	TRBJ2-1	CASSSDRVENEQFF	TGTGCCAGCAGCTCGGACAGGGTGGAGAATGAGCAGTTCTTC
NA	15	TRBV5-1	NA	TRBJ2-1	CASSLLGDPYNEQFF	TGCGCCAGCAGCTTACTGGGAGACCCCTACAATGAGCAGTTCTTC
NA	16	TRBV12-5	NA	TRBJ2-7	CASGLVHSFLGYEQYF	TGTGCTAGTGGTTTGGTCCATTCCTTCCTAGGCTACGAGCAGTACTTC
TRBD2	15	TRBV5-4	once	TRBJ2-5	CASSRGLAGVETQYF	TGTGCCAGCAGCAGGGGACTAGCGGGGGTGGAGACCCAGTACTTC
TRBD2	19	TRBV19	NA	TRBJ2-7	CASSPLGLAGVNLAGEQYF	TGTGCCAGTAGTCCTCTGGGACTAGCGGGAGTTAATTTGGCTGGGGAGCAGTACTTC